These 2 T cell receptor beta chains originate from one sample sequenced in a study of CD4 T cells in relation to SARS-CoV-2 and coronaviruses (dated by TCRdb to 2020 to 2023). Library generation was performed with the immunoSEQ multiplex PCR assay. Entries here come from immuneACCESS through TCRdb and include only in-frame sequences with V and J called. Some clones fail to appear in such tables; in the studies checked, an unresolved V gene covers under half of the shortfall, and the cause of the remainder is unknown. This sample lists 30,000 or so clones; roughly 78% were detected once. Of the sample, 12% is held by the ten largest clones. CD4+ T cells from unexposed donors were collected before the COVID-19 pandemic (2011-2018). The EasySep CD4+ T cell isolation kit was used to isolate CD4+ T cells once the cultures had run for roughly 11 days. These TCRs are of unknown antigen specificity. Source material: CD4+ T cells from PBMCs, cultured in vitro. All receptors derive from a human donor in good health.

This clone has a single count. The rearrangement links TRBV19 to TRBJ2-3; the D is unclear. V was cut by 3 bases and J by 3 bases, with 13 bases left in between. CDR3 length: 15 amino acids. Germline loops: CDR1 LNHDA, CDR2 SQIVND (reference sequence). The CDR3 sequence is CASSIRSFGTDTQYF. DNA of the CDR3: TGTGCCAGTAGTATTCGGTCCTTTGGGACAGATACGCAGTATTTT.

This clone has only one observation. The gene calls are TRBV5-1 and TRBJ2-7, with 11 nucleotides matching TRBD1. CDR3 length: 15 amino acids. CDR1 is SGHRS and CDR2 is YFSETQ in the germline V gene. Trimming took 4 bases from V and 3 from J; bases not matched to a gene: 6. CDR3 DNA sequence: TGCGCCAGCAGCCCTGGACAGGGGGCCTACTACGAGCAGTACTTC. This codes for CASSPGQGAYYEQYF.